The 16 T cell receptor beta chains below all came from one sample that was sequenced in a study of blood T cell repertoires in COVID-19. Clones were sequenced by immunoSEQ multiplex PCR, and TCRdb holds only the in-frame ones, with some missing. The data show 130,000 or so clones, around nine tenths seen once. The sequenced material came from peripheral blood. These receptors all come from a man aged 45-65 years with active or convalescent COVID-19.

The chain joins TRBV7-2 to TRBJ2-3; weak D call: TRBD2 (7 bases). The CDR3 length is 15 residues. Germline CDR1 and CDR2: SGHTA and FQGNSA. V lost 3 bases and J 2 bases, leaving 12 bases between the germline ends. Here the CDR3 reads CASSFRGAPTDTQYF. As DNA, the CDR3 is TGTGCCAGCAGCTTCCGGGGGGCCCCCACAGATACGCAGTATTTT.

This chain links TRBV10-3 with TRBJ1-4; the match to TRBD1 covers 7 bases. V lost 3 bases and J lost 5; bases outside the gene matches: 12. CDR3 length: 17 residues. Germline V gene sequence: CDR1 ENHRY, CDR2 SYGVKD. CDR3 residues: CAISEAPYRGGNEKLFF. CDR3 nucleotide sequence: TGTGCCATCAGTGAAGCCCCCTACAGGGGTGGGAATGAAAAACTGTTTTTT.

The V call is TRBV5-1, the J call TRBJ2-2, with TRBD2 as a possible D gene (6 bases). Germline V gene sequence: CDR1 SGHRS, CDR2 YFSETQ. The CDR3 is 15 residues long. Trimming left V 4 bases short and J 7 bases short, with 17 bases between. The CDR3 DNA reads TGCGCCAGCAGCCCACCCGGGGGAAGGATCGGGGAGCTGTTTTTT. Its translation is CASSPPGGRIGELFF. Full variable domain (rest looked up from reference TRBV5-1 and TRBJ2-2): KAGVTQTPRYLIKTRGQQVTLSCSPISGHRSVSWYQQTPGQGLQFLFEYFSETQRNKGNFPGRFSGRQFSNSRSEMNVSTLELGDSALYLCASSPPGGRIGELFFGEGSRLTVL.

The V call is TRBV24-1, the J call TRBJ2-3; D gene uncertain. CDR3 length: 16 amino acids. The V gene lost 0 bases and the J gene lost 4 bases, with 13 bases spanning the gap. The germline V gene encodes CDR1 KGHDR and CDR2 SFDVKD. CDR3 DNA sequence: TGTGCCACCAGTGATTTGGGGCAAGGCAACTCAGATACGCAGTATTTT. Translated, it gives CATSDLGQGNSDTQYF.

The chain has TRBV4-3 and TRBJ1-4; 7 bases are a match to TRBD1. V was pared by 5 bases and J by 8 bases, with 11 bases of the junction left unmatched. Germline loops: CDR1 LGHNA, CDR2 YSLEER. The CDR3 covers 15 residues. CDR3 sequence reads: CASSYNRDSAEKLFF. The CDR3 DNA reads as TGCGCCAGCAGCTATAACCGGGACAGTGCGGAAAAACTGTTTTTT.

V usage is TRBV5-4 and J usage is TRBJ2-1; 7 nucleotides align to TRBD1. CDR3 size: 14 residues. Per germline, CDR1 SGHNT and CDR2 YYREEE (reference sequence). With 4 bases clipped from V and 9 bases from J, the junction kept 10 bases outside the gene matches. CDR3 coding DNA: TGTGCCAGCAGCCGTGAGGCTAGGGGGCCTGAGCAGTTCTTC. Encoded protein: CASSREARGPEQFF. Drawing the rest from reference TRBV5-4 and TRBJ2-1, the complete variable domain is ETGVTQSPTHLIKTRGQQVTLRCSSQSGHNTVSWYQQALGQGPQFIFQYYREEENGRGNFPPRFSGLQFPNYSSELNVNALELDDSALYLCASSREARGPEQFFGPGTRLTVL.

V usage is TRBV21-1 and J usage is TRBJ2-7; whether TRBD1, the table's D call, matches the DNA was not checked. TRBV21-1 is a listed pseudogene. The CDR3 is 15 residues long. CDR3 loop: CASSILRDRGREQYF. The CDR3 DNA is TGTGCCAGCAGCATTCTTCGGGACAGGGGGCGCGAGCAGTACTTC.

This chain joins TRBV7-9 and TRBJ1-3; D might be TRBD1 (6 bases). V was clipped by 4 bases and J by 2 bases, with 15 bases between them. CDR1 is SEHNR and CDR2 is FQNEAQ in the germline V gene (reference sequence). This CDR3 region has 16 residues. In DNA form, the CDR3 reads TGTGCCAGCAGCTCGAACAGGGTCTTAGCTGGAAACACCATATATTTT. Amino acid sequence: CASSSNRVLAGNTIYF.

The CDR3 sequence: CASSEAKFGTGSNTGELFF. Here the CDR3 DNA reads TGTGCCAGCAGTGAAGCGAAGTTCGGGACAGGATCGAACACCGGGGAGCTGTTTTTT. The rearrangement uses TRBV2 and TRBJ2-2; 8 nucleotides line up with TRBD1. The CDR3 extends over 19 amino acids. The J segment lost 0 bases and the V segment lost 0 bases, leaving 9 bases of the junction unmatched. Per the germline V gene, CDR1 is SNHLY and CDR2 is FYNNEI.

The chain has TRBV4-1 and TRBJ2-4; D perhaps matches TRBD2 (5 bases). Trimming took off 3 bases at V and 1 base at J, with 13 bases between the two ends. The CDR3 runs 16 residues. Germline V lookup: CDR1 MGHRA, CDR2 YSYEKL. The CDR3 DNA reads TGCGCCAGCAGCCAGCCCACCCGGGGTGCCAAAAACATTCAGTACTTC. Translation gives CASSQPTRGAKNIQYF.

V usage is TRBV6-2 or TRBV6-3 and J usage is TRBJ1-5, with 10 bases identical to TRBD1. This CDR3 is 15 amino acids long. J lost 5 bases, V lost 5 bases, and 6 bases had no gene match. CDR1 MNHEY and CDR2 SVGEGT come from the germline V gene. This chain's CDR3 is CASSTGQGNYQPQHF. Here the CDR3 DNA reads TGTGCCAGCAGTACGGGACAGGGGAACTATCAGCCCCAGCATTTT.

This rearrangement joins TRBV29-1 to TRBJ1-1; D remains ambiguous. This CDR3 is 13 amino acids long. Germline CDR1 reads SQVTM; CDR2 reads ANQGSEA. Trimming shortened V by 6 bases and J by 1 base, and 12 bases separated the two germline ends. CDR3 nucleotides: TGCAGCGTCGAGCGGTGGGGGAACACTGAAGCTTTCTTT. It translates to CSVERWGNTEAFF.

The rearrangement links TRBV24-1 to TRBJ2-3, with 7 positions matching TRBD1. The CDR3 length is 19 residues. Germline V gene data show CDR1 as KGHDR and CDR2 as SFDVKD. V shed 4 bases and J 1 base; nucleotides not matched to a gene: 16. CDR3 region: CATSDTIRGQSLRTDTQYF. The CDR3 region has the DNA TGTGCCACCAGTGACACCATTAGGGGGCAATCCCTCCGCACAGATACGCAGTATTTT.

This clone was picked up one time. V is TRBV2 and J is TRBJ2-7; 7 bases map to TRBD1. Germline V gene sequence: CDR1 SNHLY, CDR2 FYNNEI. The length of the CDR3 is 13 residues. V was clipped by 5 bases and J by 3 bases; unmatched bases: 4. The CDR3 region is CASSSGTDYEQYF. The CDR3, as DNA: TGTGCCAGCAGTTCCGGGACAGACTACGAGCAGTACTTC.

The gene calls are TRBV19 and TRBJ1-5; D is undetermined. Trimming took off 6 bases at V and 2 bases at J, with 8 bases between the two ends. Germline V CDR1 and CDR2: LNHDA, SQIVND (reference sequence). The CDR3 contains 13 residues. Here the CDR3 DNA reads TGTGCCAGTAGGTACAGTGGCAATCAGCCCCAGCATTTT. This translates into CASRYSGNQPQHF. Filled out from reference TRBV19 and TRBJ1-5, the complete variable domain reads DGGITQSPKYLFRKEGQNVTLSCEQNLNHDAMYWYRQDPGQGLRLIYYSQIVNDFQKGDIAEGYSVSREKKESFPLTVTSAQKNPTAFYLCASRYSGNQPQHFGDGTRLSIL.

V gene TRBV2 combines with J gene TRBJ1-6; D is uncertain. Trimming cost V 9 bases and J 5 bases, with 20 bases left between them. This CDR3 contains 16 residues. Germline V lookup: CDR1 SNHLY, CDR2 FYNNEI. CDR3 residues: CASKSRPAEDNSPLHF. The CDR3 coding sequence is TGTGCCAGTAAATCTCGCCCTGCCGAGGATAATTCACCCCTCCACTTT.